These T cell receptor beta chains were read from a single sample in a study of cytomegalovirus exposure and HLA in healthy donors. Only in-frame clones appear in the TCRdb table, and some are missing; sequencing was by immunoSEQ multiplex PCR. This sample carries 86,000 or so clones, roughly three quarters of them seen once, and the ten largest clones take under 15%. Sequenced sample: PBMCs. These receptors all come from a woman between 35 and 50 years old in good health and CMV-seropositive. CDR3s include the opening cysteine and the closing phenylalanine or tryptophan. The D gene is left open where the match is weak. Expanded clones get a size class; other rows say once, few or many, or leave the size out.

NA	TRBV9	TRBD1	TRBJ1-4	TGTGCCAGCAGCAAGACAGGGGTGTGGGAAGAAAAACTGTTTTTT	CASSKTGVWEEKLFF
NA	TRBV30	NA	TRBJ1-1	TGTGCCTGGAGTAGGCCGATCCGAGAAGGGGGCACTGAAGCTTTCTTT	CAWSRPIREGGTEAFF
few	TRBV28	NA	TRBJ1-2	TGTGCCAGCAGTGCCCAGGTTGGCTACACCTTC	CASSAQVGYTF
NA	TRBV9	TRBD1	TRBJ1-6	TGTGCCAGCAGCTCTAGGGGCGGGACAGGGCATTCACCCCTCCACTTT	CASSSRGGTGHSPLHF
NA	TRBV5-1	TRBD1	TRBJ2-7	TGCGCCAGCAGCCCACAGGGGGCTGGCTACGAGCAGTACTTC	CASSPQGAGYEQYF
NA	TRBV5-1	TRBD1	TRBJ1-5	TGCGCCAGCAGCTGGGACAGAAATCAGCCCCAGCATTTT	CASSWDRNQPQHF
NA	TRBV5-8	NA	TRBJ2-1	TGTGCCAGCAGCACCCCGGGTTCCCAGACCTACAATGAGCAGTTCTTC	CASSTPGSQTYNEQFF
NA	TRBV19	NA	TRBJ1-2	TGTGCCAGTACCGCACAGGGTTTCGACCCATACTATGGCTACACCTTC	CASTAQGFDPYYGYTF
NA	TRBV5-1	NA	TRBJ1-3	TGCGCCAGCAGCTTGGGGACAGCTGGAAACACCATATATTTT	CASSLGTAGNTIYF
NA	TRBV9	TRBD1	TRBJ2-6	TGTGCCAGCAGCGCAAACCAACAGGGGGCGCGGGGGGCCAACGTCCTGACTTTC	CASSANQQGARGANVLTF
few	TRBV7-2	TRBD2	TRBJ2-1	TGTGCCAGCAGCTTAGCCGTTGGACTAGCGGGAGATGAGCAGTTCTTC	CASSLAVGLAGDEQFF
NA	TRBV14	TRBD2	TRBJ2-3	TGTGCCAGCAACAAGCGGGGGCTGAGGGGAGATACGCAGTATTTT	CASNKRGLRGDTQYF
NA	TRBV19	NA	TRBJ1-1	TGTGCCAGTAGTAGAGCTACGAACACTGAAGCTTTCTTT	CASSRATNTEAFF
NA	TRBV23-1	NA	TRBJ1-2	TGCGCCAGCACCGGGACACTTCATTCCCTTTTTTATGGCTACACCTTC	CASTGTLHSLFYGYTF
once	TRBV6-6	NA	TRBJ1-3	TGTGCCAGCAGTTACTTAAACTCTGGAAACACCATATATTTT	CASSYLNSGNTIYF
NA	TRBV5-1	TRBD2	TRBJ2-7	TGCGCCAGCAGCATGTACCCTAGCGGGGACGGAGGGGAGCAGTACTTC	CASSMYPSGDGGEQYF
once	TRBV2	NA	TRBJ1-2	TGTGCCAGCTACGCGGGGGGCGGGTGGGGCTACACCTTC	CASYAGGGWGYTF
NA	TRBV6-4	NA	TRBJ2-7	TGTGCCAGCCGTTGGGTGTACAGGTCCTCCTACGAGCAGTACTTC	CASRWVYRSSYEQYF
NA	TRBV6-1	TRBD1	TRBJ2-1	TGTGCCAGCATTGACCGGGACAGCAGCTCCTACAATGAGCAGTTCTTC	CASIDRDSSSYNEQFF
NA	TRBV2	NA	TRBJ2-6	TGTGCCAGCACTAGGAAGGTTGGGGCCAACGTCCTGACTTTC	CASTRKVGANVLTF
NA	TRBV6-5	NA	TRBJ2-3	TGTGCCAGCAGTTATTGGCGGGACACAGATACGCAGTATTTT	CASSYWRDTDTQYF
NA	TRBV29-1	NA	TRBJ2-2	TGCAGCGTTGAAGATCTTTCCGGGGAGCTGTTTTTT	CSVEDLSGELFF
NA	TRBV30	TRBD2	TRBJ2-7	TGTGCCTGGAGTGACGCGGGGGGCACCTACGAGCAGTACTTC	CAWSDAGGTYEQYF
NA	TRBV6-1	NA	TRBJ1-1	TGTGCCAGCAGTGAACTGTGGCAGGGTGGCACTGAAGCTTTCTTT	CASSELWQGGTEAFF
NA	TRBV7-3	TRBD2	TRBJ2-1	TGTGCCAGCAGCTTAAAGGCGGGAGAGTACAATGAGCAGTTCTTC	CASSLKAGEYNEQFF
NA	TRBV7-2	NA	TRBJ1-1	TGTGCCAGCAGCTTACCCAGGGGATCCAACACTGAAGCTTTCTTT	CASSLPRGSNTEAFF
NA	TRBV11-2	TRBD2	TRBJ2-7	TGTGCCAGCAGCTTAGGTCAGCTAGCGGGAGCCTACGAGCAGTACTTC	CASSLGQLAGAYEQYF
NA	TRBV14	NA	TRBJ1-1	TGTGCCAGCAGCCAAGAGTACAGGTTGAACACTGAAGCTTTCTTT	CASSQEYRLNTEAFF
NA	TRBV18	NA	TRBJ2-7	TGTGCCAGCTCCTCAGCCAGAGAGTCAGGGGAGCAGTACTTC	CASSSARESGEQYF
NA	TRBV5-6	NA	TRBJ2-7	TGTGCCAGCAGCTTCGGGGGATCAGGCGAGCAGTACTTC	CASSFGGSGEQYF
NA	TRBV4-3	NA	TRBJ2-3	TGCGCCAGCAGCCAAGCGACAGGTACGCAGTATTTT	CASSQATGTQYF
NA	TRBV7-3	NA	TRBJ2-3	TGTGCCAGCAGCTCGGGTACTAGCACAGATACGCAGTATTTT	CASSSGTSTDTQYF
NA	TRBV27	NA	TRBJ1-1	TGTGCCAGCAGATTAGCCCCAGGTGGGAACACTGAAGCTTTCTTT	CASRLAPGGNTEAFF
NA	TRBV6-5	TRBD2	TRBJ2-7	TGTGCCAGCAGTGCTAGCGGGAGGGCCAACGACGAGCAGTACTTC	CASSASGRANDEQYF
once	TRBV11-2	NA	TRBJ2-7	TGTGCCAGCAGCTTATTTGGCAGGGTGGAATACGAGCAGTACTTC	CASSLFGRVEYEQYF
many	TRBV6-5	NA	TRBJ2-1	TGTGCCAGCAGTTATGTGGGAGTGGTAAATGAGCAGTTCTTC	CASSYVGVVNEQFF
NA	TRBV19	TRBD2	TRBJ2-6	TGTGCCAGTAGTGAGGGACTAGCAGAGCCGGCGGGGGCCAACGTCCTGACTTTC	CASSEGLAEPAGANVLTF
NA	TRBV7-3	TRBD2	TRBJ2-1	TGTGCCAGCAGCTTAGGACTAGCCTACAATGAGCAGTTCTTC	CASSLGLAYNEQFF
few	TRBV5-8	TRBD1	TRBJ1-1	TGTGCCAGCAGCCGAGGACAGGGGTACACTGAAGCTTTCTTT	CASSRGQGYTEAFF
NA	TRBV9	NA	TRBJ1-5	TGTGCCAGCAGCGTAGGAGGGAAGGGCAATCAGCCCCAGCATTTT	CASSVGGKGNQPQHF
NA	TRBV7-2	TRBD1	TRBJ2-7	TGTGCCAGCAGTCTCCCGACAGGGATGTCCTACGAGCAGTACTTC	CASSLPTGMSYEQYF
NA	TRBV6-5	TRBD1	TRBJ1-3	TGTGCCAGCAGAGCTGACAGGGGGCATGGAAACACCATATATTTT	CASRADRGHGNTIYF
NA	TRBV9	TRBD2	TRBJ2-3	TGTGCCAGCAGCGTACAAGCGGGAGGGACGCAGTATTTT	CASSVQAGGTQYF
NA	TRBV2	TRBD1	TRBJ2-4	TGTGCCAGCAAGGCCGGGACAGGGTACCTAGCCAAAAACATTCAGTACTTC	CASKAGTGYLAKNIQYF
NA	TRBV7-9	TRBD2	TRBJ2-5	TGTGCCAGCAGCTTAGTCGGACTAGCCGAGACCCAGTACTTC	CASSLVGLAETQYF
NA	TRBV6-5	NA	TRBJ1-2	TGTGCCACCGAGGGTATCTATGGCTACACCTTC	CATEGIYGYTF
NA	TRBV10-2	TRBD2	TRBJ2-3	TGCGCCAGCAGTGGGACTAGCGGGAGAACAGATACGCAGTATTTT	CASSGTSGRTDTQYF
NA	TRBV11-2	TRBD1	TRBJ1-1	TGTGCCAGCAGCTTAGTGATGGGACAGGAGAACACTGAAGCTTTCTTT	CASSLVMGQENTEAFF
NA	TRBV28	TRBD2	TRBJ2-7	TGTGCCAGCAGGTCAGACTGGGAGGGCTCCTACGAGCAGTACTTC	CASRSDWEGSYEQYF